These 17 T cell receptor beta chains were sequenced from one sample in a study of blood T cell repertoires in COVID-19 (TCRdb year 2020). Library creation used the immunoSEQ multiplex PCR assay. TCRdb carries this immuneACCESS record with in-frame sequences only. Its versions omit some clonotypes, under half of them owing to an unresolved V gene in the studies checked, with the rest unexplained. A total of around 70,000 clones appear in this sample, approximately 84% of them only once. 9% to 15% of the sample is in the top ten clones. Sample: peripheral blood. The receptors here all came from a human donor in a cohort sampled during active COVID-19.

CDR3: CASIGNRGTGELFF. CDR3 sequence (DNA): TGTGCCAGCATAGGGAACAGGGGCACCGGGGAGCTGTTTTTT. The chain employs TRBV2 and TRBJ2-2; 7 nucleotides agree with TRBD1. This CDR3 has 14 residues. Germline V gene data show CDR1 as SNHLY and CDR2 as FYNNEI. J gave up 4 bases and V 7 bases, and 6 bases lay outside the gene matches.

This chain joins TRBV19 and TRBJ1-1, with D maybe TRBD1 (6 bases). Germline assignment: CDR1 LNHDA and CDR2 SQIVND (reference sequence). The CDR3 has 15 amino acids. V lost 4 bases to trimming and J lost 1 base, with 13 bases between them. CDR3 in amino acids: CASSTQGWRNTEAFF. Here the CDR3 DNA reads TGTGCCAGTAGTACCCAGGGGTGGAGGAACACTGAAGCTTTCTTT.

This chain joins TRBV7-2 and TRBJ2-7; D might be TRBD1 (6 bases). The ends were cut back, 5 bases at V and 5 bases at J, with 19 bases in the middle. CDR3 length: 15 amino acids. The germline V gene has CDR1 SGHTA and CDR2 FQGNSA. The CDR3 DNA sequence: TGTGCCAGCAGCCGTTCCGGGACACTATCCCACGAGCAGTACTTC. Amino acid sequence: CASSRSGTLSHEQYF.

The chain employs TRBV6-2 or TRBV6-3 and TRBJ2-7; D is possibly TRBD1 (6 bases). Trimming removed 4 bases from V and 0 bases from J, with 13 bases in between. The CDR3 sequence is 15 residues long. Germline V lookup: CDR1 MNHEY, CDR2 SVGEGT. CDR3 DNA sequence: TGTGCCAGCAGTTCACCGACAGGAAACTCCTACGAGCAGTACTTC. Translated, it gives CASSSPTGNSYEQYF.

CDR3 residues: CASSTRSNEQFF. In nucleotides, the CDR3 is TGTGCCAGTAGTACCCGTTCCAATGAGCAGTTCTTC. The rearrangement links TRBV19 to TRBJ2-1; D call uncertain. Trimming removed 4 bases from V and 6 bases from J, with 7 bases in between. Germline loops: CDR1 LNHDA, CDR2 SQIVND (reference sequence). CDR3 length: 12 residues.

The chain couples TRBV4-3 to TRBJ1-2; D is undetermined. V lost 0 bases and J 4 bases, leaving 3 bases between the germline ends. The CDR3 extends over 12 amino acids. The germline gives CDR1 LGHNA, CDR2 YSLEER. In DNA form, the CDR3 reads TGCGCCAGCAGCCAAGACGGCTATGGCTACACCTTC. It yields the protein CASSQDGYGYTF.

This clone was picked up one time. This chain connects TRBV9 to TRBJ1-5; the D is unclear. The V and J ends lost 4 bases and 0 bases respectively, with 5 bases between them. Germline-derived CDR1 and CDR2 are SGDLS and YYNGEE. The CDR3 contains 13 residues. The chain's CDR3 is CASSRDSNQPQHF. The CDR3 coding sequence is TGTGCCAGCAGCCGGGATAGCAATCAGCCCCAGCATTTT.

The genes are TRBV5-5 and TRBJ1-2, with a possible D match to TRBD1 (5 bases). CDR1 and CDR2 (germline): SGHKS, YYEKEE (reference sequence). This CDR3 comprises 14 residues. Trimming pared 2 bases from V and 4 bases from J, leaving 12 bases between. CDR3 DNA sequence: TGTGCCAGCAGCTTTGACTGGCAGGGCTATGGCTACACCTTC. This codes for CASSFDWQGYGYTF.

The chain carries TRBV28 and TRBJ2-1; 12 nucleotides agree with TRBD2. V was clipped by 5 bases and J by 3 bases; unmatched bases: 5. This CDR3 is 16 amino acids long. The germline V gene has CDR1 MDHEN and CDR2 SYDVKM. The CDR3 bases are TGTGCCAGCAGTCCTAGCGGGGGGGCCCGCTACAATGAGCAGTTCTTC. It yields the protein CASSPSGGARYNEQFF.

This chain connects TRBV30 to TRBJ2-7, with D hard to call. Germline V gives CDR1 GTSNPN, CDR2 SVGIG (reference sequence). V lost 0 bases to trimming and J lost 0 bases, with 9 bases between them. The CDR3 length is 14 residues. The CDR3 DNA sequence: TGTGCCTGGAGTGTACAGTACTTCTCCTACGAGCAGTACTTC. This codes for CAWSVQYFSYEQYF.

The rearrangement joins TRBV9 to TRBJ2-3; D call uncertain. V lost 3 bases and J 2 bases, leaving 7 bases between the germline ends. The CDR3 is 13 residues long. Germline values: CDR1 SGDLS, CDR2 YYNGEE. The CDR3 DNA reads TGTGCCAGCAGCGCTGACTCCACAGATACGCAGTATTTT. It yields the protein CASSADSTDTQYF.

The rearrangement joins TRBV30 to TRBJ2-5, with D hard to call. The CDR3 totals 14 residues. CDR1 GTSNPN and CDR2 SVGIG come from the germline V gene (reference sequence). V was cut by 0 bases and J by 5 bases, with 13 bases left in between. The CDR3 nucleotides are TGTGCCTGGAGTGTCCAAGCCCCCACGGAGACCCAGTACTTC. It is translated as CAWSVQAPTETQYF.

J is TRBJ1-2 and V is TRBV6-2 or TRBV6-3, with D perhaps matching TRBD1 (5 bases). The CDR3 covers 14 residues. V was trimmed by 1 base and J by 13 bases, leaving 19 bases between them. Germline V lookup: CDR1 MNHEY, CDR2 SVGEGT. This chain's CDR3 is CASSYYHRDSPSTF. DNA for the CDR3: TGTGCCAGCAGTTACTATCACCGGGACTCCCCCAGCACCTTC.

The J gene is TRBJ1-4, the V gene TRBV5-1; D possibly corresponds to TRBD1 (5 bases). The CDR3 is 15 amino acids. The V gene lost 4 bases and the J gene lost 7 bases, with 17 bases spanning the gap. Germline V gene data show CDR1 as SGHRS and CDR2 as YFSETQ. CDR3 DNA: TGCGCCAGCAGCGCTTCCGGGGAGGGGATTGAAAAACTGTTTTTT. The encoded protein is CASSASGEGIEKLFF. Looking up the rest from reference TRBV5-1 and TRBJ1-4 gives the full variable domain: KAGVTQTPRYLIKTRGQQVTLSCSPISGHRSVSWYQQTPGQGLQFLFEYFSETQRNKGNFPGRFSGRQFSNSRSEMNVSTLELGDSALYLCASSASGEGIEKLFFGSGTQLSVL.

The DNA for the CDR3 is TGCGCCAGCAGCTCGTCGCCAGGGGGCTCAGGTGAGACCCAGTACTTC. Translating gives CASSSSPGGSGETQYF. The chain couples TRBV5-1 to TRBJ2-5, with 8 bases lining up with TRBD1. In germline, CDR1 is SGHRS, CDR2 YFSETQ. V lost 3 bases, J lost 5 bases, and 12 bases stayed unmatched. CDR3 size: 16 residues.

This chain links TRBV6-5 with TRBJ2-3, with D unclear. The V gene lost 0 bases and the J gene lost 7 bases, with 11 bases spanning the gap. Germline lookup yields CDR1 MNHEY and CDR2 SVGAGI. The CDR3 length is 14 residues. CDR3 coding DNA: TGTGCCAGCAGTTACTCGGGCCGCCTAAATACGCAGTATTTT. The encoded protein is CASSYSGRLNTQYF.

This clone was counted only a few times. This sequence joins TRBV19 and TRBJ1-2; D uncertain. Per germline, CDR1 LNHDA and CDR2 SQIVND (reference sequence). The V gene lost 3 bases and the J gene lost 4 bases, with 9 bases spanning the gap. The CDR3 spans 13 residues. The CDR3 DNA reads TGTGCCAGTAGTATCGGGGTTGTCTATGGCTACACCTTC. Its protein is CASSIGVVYGYTF.